This entry concerns a single T cell receptor beta chain. Its antigen remains unidentified. V was clipped by 2 bases and J by 2 bases; unmatched bases: 5. This CDR3 contains 15 residues. Per the germline V gene, CDR1 is LGHNA and CDR2 is YSLEER. The entry originates in a study of identifying expanded T cells in peripheral blood. Healthy donors had no documented immune events, such as infections, while sampled. Repertoires were generated with immunoSEQ multiplex PCR, while TCRdb's copy carries only in-frame clones and drops some. This sample carries 95,000 to 100,000 clones, about 83% of them seen once, and the ten largest clones take approximately 17%. Study-wide results and limits: Technical replicates showed approximately 1.2 changed clones; approximately 2 weeks around 15; four weeks 19. Across healthy donors, higher total template counts meant significantly greater approximately two-week count variance.

The V and J genes are TRBV4-3 and TRBJ2-7; 8 nucleotides agree with TRBD2. The specimen was blood. The TCR was taken from a person between 18 and 75 years old in good health. Here the CDR3 reads CASSQLLAGTYEQYF. In DNA, the CDR3 is TGCGCCAGCAGCCAACTGTTAGCGGGGACCTACGAGCAGTACTTC.